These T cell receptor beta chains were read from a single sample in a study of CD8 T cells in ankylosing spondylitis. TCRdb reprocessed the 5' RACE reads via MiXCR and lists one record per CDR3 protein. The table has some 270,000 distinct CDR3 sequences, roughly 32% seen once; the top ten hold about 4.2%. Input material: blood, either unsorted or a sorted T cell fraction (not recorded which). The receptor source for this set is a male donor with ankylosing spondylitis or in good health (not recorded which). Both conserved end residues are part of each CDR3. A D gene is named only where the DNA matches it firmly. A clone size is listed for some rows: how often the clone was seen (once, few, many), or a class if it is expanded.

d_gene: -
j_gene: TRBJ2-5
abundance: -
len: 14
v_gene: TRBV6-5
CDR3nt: TGTGCCAGCAGTTATAGGCTACCACAAGAGACCCAGTACTTC
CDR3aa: CASSYRLPQETQYF

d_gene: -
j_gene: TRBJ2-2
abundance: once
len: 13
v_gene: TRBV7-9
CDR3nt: TGTGCCATTGTCGGACGGAACACCGGGGAGCTGTTTTTT
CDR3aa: CAIVGRNTGELFF

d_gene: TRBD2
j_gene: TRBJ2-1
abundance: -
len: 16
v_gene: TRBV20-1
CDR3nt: TGCAGTGCTAGACCAAAAGCGGGGGGGCCGTACAATGAGCAGTTCTTC
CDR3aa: CSARPKAGGPYNEQFF

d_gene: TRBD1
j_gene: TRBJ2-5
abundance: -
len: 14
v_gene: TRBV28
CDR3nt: TGTGCCAGCAGTTTTGGACAGGGATATGAGACCCAGTACTTC
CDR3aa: CASSFGQGYETQYF

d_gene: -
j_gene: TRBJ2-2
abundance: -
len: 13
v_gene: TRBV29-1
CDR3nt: TGCAGCGTGAGCCCCCGGCCCACCGGGGAGCTGTTTTTT
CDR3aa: CSVSPRPTGELFF

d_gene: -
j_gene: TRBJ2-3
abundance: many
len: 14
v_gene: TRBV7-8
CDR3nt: TGTGCCAGCAGCTTAGGGCTGGGCACAGATACGCAGTATTTT
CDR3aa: CASSLGLGTDTQYF

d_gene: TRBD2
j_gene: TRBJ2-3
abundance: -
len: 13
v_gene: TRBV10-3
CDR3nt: TGTGCCATCAGGAACGGGGGGGCTGATACGCAGTATTTT
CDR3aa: CAIRNGGADTQYF

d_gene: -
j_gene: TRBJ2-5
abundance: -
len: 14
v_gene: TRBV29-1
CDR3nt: TGCAGCGTTTTAACACTTCGAAGGGGGGAGACCCAGTACTTC
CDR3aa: CSVLTLRRGETQYF

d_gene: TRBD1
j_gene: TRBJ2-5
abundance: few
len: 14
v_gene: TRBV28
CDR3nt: TGTGCCACACAAACCGGGACAGGGGTGGAGACCCAGTACTTC
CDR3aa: CATQTGTGVETQYF

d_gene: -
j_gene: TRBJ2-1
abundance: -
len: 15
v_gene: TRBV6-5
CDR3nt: TGTGCCAGCAGTTACACCGAGGGCCCCTACAATGAGCAGTTCTTC
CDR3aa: CASSYTEGPYNEQFF

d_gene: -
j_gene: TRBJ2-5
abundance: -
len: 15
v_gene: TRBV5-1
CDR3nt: TGCGCCAGCAGCGAAACCCTGCGCGGAGCAGAGACCCAGTACTTC
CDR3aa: CASSETLRGAETQYF

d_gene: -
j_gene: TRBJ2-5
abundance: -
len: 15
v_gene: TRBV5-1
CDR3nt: TGCGCCAGCAGCTTTATGGGTTCTTTCAGCGAGACCCAGTACTTC
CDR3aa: CASSFMGSFSETQYF

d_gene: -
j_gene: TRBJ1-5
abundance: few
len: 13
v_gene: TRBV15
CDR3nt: TGTGCCACCAGCAGAGATCCCGATCAGCCCCAGCATTTT
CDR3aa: CATSRDPDQPQHF

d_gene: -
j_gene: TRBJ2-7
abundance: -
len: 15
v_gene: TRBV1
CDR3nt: TGCACCAGCAGCCAAGATGGCCAGGGGGCCTACGAGCAGTACTTC
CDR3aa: CTSSQDGQGAYEQYF

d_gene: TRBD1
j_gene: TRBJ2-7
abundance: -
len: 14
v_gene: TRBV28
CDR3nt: TGTGCCAGCAGGAGTGGGACAGGGCGGACTTTGCAGTACTTC
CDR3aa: CASRSGTGRTLQYF

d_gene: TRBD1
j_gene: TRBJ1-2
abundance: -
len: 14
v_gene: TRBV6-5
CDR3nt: TGTGCCAGCAGTTACTCCGGACAGGGGCACGGCTACACCTTC
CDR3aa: CASSYSGQGHGYTF

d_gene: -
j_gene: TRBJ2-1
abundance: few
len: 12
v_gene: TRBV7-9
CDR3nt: TGTGCCAGCAGCTTCTCTTTCGATGAGCAGTTCTTC
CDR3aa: CASSFSFDEQFF

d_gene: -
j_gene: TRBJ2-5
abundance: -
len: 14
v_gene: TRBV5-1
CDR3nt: TGCGCCAGCAGCCGAGGGTCCCCCACTGAGACCCAGTACTTC
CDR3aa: CASSRGSPTETQYF

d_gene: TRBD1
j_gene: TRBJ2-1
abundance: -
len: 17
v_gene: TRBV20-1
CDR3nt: TGCAGTGCTAAGGGAATAAGGGACAGCCGCTCCTACAATGAGCAGTTCTTC
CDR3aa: CSAKGIRDSRSYNEQFF

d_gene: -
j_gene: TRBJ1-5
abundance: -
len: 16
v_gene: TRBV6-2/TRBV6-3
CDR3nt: TGTGCCAGCAGTTACGGGGGGCAGGGGACGAATCAGCCCCAGCATTTT
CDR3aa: CASSYGGQGTNQPQHF

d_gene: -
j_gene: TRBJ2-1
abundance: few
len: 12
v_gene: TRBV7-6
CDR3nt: TGTGCCAGCAGCTTAACAGGACTTGAGCAGTTCTTC
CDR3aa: CASSLTGLEQFF

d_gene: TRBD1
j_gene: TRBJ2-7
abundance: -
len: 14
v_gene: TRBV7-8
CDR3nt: TGTGCCAGCAGCGAGACAGGGGAAGGCTACGAGCAGTACTTC
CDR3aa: CASSETGEGYEQYF

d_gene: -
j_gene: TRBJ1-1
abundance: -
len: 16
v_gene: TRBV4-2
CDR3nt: TGTGCCAGCAGCCAAGCGGGGGGGGTTGTGGACGCTGAAGCTTTCTTT
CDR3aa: CASSQAGGVVDAEAFF

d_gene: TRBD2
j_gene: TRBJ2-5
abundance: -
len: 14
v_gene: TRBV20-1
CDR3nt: TGCAGTGCAAGCGGGACTAGCGGGGGAGAGACCCAGTACTTC
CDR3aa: CSASGTSGGETQYF

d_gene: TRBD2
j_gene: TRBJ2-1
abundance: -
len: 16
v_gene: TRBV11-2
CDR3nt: TGTGCCAGCAGCTTAGGAGGGACTAGCGGGGGTAATGAGCAGTTCTTC
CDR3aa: CASSLGGTSGGNEQFF

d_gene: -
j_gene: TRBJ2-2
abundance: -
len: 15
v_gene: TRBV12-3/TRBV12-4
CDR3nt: TGTGCCAGCAGTTTCCCGCCATCGGGAACCGGGGAGCTGTTTTTT
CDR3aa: CASSFPPSGTGELFF

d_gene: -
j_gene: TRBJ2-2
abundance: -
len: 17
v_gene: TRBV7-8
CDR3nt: TGTGCCAGCAGCCCTACCCTCAGGGACGCGAACACCGGGGAGCTGTTTTTT
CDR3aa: CASSPTLRDANTGELFF